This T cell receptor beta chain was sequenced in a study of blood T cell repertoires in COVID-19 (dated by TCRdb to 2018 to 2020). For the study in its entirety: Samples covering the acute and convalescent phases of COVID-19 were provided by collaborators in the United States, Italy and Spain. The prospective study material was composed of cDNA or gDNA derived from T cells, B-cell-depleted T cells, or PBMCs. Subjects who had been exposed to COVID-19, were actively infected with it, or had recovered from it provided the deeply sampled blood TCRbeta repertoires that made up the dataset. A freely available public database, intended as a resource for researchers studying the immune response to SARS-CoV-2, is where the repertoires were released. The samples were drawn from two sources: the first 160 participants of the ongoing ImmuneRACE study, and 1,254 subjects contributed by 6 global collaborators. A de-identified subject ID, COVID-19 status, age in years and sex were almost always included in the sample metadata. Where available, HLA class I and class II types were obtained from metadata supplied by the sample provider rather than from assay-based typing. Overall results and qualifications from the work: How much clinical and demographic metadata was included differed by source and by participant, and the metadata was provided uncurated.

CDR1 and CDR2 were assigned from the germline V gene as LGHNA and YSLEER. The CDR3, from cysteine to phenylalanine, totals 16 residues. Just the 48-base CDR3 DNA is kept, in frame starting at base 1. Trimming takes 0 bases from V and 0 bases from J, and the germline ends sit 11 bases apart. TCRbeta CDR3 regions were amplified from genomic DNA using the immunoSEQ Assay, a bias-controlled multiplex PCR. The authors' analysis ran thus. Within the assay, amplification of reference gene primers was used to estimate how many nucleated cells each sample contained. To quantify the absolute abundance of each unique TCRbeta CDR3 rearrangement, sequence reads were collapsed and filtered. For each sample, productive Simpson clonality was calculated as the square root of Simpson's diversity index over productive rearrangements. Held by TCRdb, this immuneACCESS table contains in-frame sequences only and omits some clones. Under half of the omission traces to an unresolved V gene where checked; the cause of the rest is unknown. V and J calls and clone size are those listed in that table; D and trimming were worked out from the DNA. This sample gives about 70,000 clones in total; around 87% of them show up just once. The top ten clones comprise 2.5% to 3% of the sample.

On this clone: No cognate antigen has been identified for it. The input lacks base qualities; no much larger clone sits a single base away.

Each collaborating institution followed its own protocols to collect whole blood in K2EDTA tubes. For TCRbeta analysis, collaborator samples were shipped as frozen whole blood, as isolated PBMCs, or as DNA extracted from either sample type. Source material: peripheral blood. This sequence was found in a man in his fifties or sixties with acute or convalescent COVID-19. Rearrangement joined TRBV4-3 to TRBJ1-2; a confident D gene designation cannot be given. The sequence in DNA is TGCGCCAGCAGCCAAGAGCCCTCGGGAGCTAACTATGGCTACACCTTC. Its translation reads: CASSQEPSGANYGYTF.